This section outlines one TCR beta chain sequence together with its context. This sample was included in a study of blood T cell repertoires in COVID-19. In the study overall: PBMCs, B-cell-depleted T cells, or T cells provided the cDNA or gDNA that made up the material.

Enrolment of Seattle patients took place during active infection, and they were followed longitudinally. Only in-frame clones appear in the TCRdb table, and some are missing; sequencing was by immunoSEQ multiplex PCR. Among 87,000 or so clones listed, 70% to 85% were seen once. This TCR was sampled from an elderly woman with COVID-19, enrolled during active disease. Sequencing used peripheral blood.

CDR3 DNA sequence: TGTGCCACCAGCAGAGTAGGCAGGGGATTCAATGAGCAGTTCTTC. Its protein is CATSRVGRGFNEQFF. The chain links TRBV15 to TRBJ2-1; tentatively, D is TRBD1 (6 bases). There are 15 residues in the CDR3. With 1 base removed from V and 6 bases from J, the gap between germline ends came to 13 bases. The germline gives CDR1 LNHNV, CDR2 YYDKDF (reference sequence).